This TCR beta chain was observed in a study of cytomegalovirus exposure and HLA in healthy donors (dated by TCRdb to between 2016 and 2019). At the level of the whole study: According to a later analysis, the 120 validation repertoires were produced on the same platform as the 700 or so repertoires of the first cohort. The study aimed to test whether signatures of past pathogen exposure could be identified by cataloging public T cell receptors. Besides the first cohort of roughly 700 subjects, a separate validation cohort made up of 95 to 150 different subjects was used. The study combined high-throughput TCR immunosequencing, statistical association of individual TCRs with disease status, and machine learning to predict cytomegalovirus infection status. The study at large found these results: While some public TCRs were present in many individuals, most TCR sequences turned up only very rarely across donors. In the study, around 160 TCR beta chains were listed as associated with cytomegalovirus. The validation cohort had no HLA typing available for a later analysis, so co-occurrence within that cohort was assessed over all 120 or so repertoires. In a later analysis, TCRs clustered in the first cohort were found to also tend to co-occur in the 100 to 150 validation repertoires, with around 94% of cluster scores above 0. The authors suggested that the approach could potentially be generalized to other disease states and immunological phenotypes. Cytomegalovirus status was reported to be diagnosed by the classifier with high specificity and sensitivity in both the original and validation cohorts. A few of the identified cytomegalovirus-associated TCR beta chains were confirmed in vitro to be specific for cytomegalovirus antigens.

Separate from the approximately 730-subject first cohort, the validation cohort of around 130 subjects was the group to which the donors belonged. The library was made by the immunoSEQ multiplex PCR assay. The published analysis was carried out like this. A statistical classification framework was built to diagnose cytomegalovirus status from the catalog of TCR beta chain sequences. Here the immuneACCESS table is served through TCRdb, limited to in-frame sequences with V and J called. Missing clones are a known gap in these copies; in checked studies unresolved V genes cover under half, and the rest lacks a known reason. For V, J and clone size, that table is used; D and trimming come from the DNA. The table for this sample lists 250,000 or so clones; just under 90% of them were counted only once. Around 2.6% of the sample lies in the top ten. Taken from cysteine to phenylalanine, the CDR3 has 11 residues. Here the CDR3 DNA is all that survives: 33 bases in frame from base 1.

Of note for this clone: There is no known antigen for this receptor. There are no base qualities to consult, and no much larger clone falls within one base.

Recombination linked TRBV12-2 to TRBJ2-7; the listed D gene, TRBD2, was not tested against the DNA. TRBV12-2 is recorded as a pseudogene. Specimen: PBMCs. The TCR originated in a man aged 18 to 30 in good health and CMV-seronegative. The DNA sequence is as follows: TGTGCAAGTCCCTCTCCCGGGGAGCAGTACTTC. It translates as CASPSPGEQYF.